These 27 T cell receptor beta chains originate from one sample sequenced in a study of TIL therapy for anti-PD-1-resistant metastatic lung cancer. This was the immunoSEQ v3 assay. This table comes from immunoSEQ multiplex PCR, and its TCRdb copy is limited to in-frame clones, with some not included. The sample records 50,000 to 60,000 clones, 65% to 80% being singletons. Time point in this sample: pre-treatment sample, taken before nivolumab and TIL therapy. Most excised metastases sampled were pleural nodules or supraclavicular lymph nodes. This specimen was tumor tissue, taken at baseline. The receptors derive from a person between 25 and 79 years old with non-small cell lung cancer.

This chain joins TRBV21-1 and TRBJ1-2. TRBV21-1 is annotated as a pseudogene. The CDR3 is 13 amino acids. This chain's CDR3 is CASSPEGEGGYTF. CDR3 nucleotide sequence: TGTGCCAGCAGCCCGGAGGGGGAGGGTGGCTACACCTTC.

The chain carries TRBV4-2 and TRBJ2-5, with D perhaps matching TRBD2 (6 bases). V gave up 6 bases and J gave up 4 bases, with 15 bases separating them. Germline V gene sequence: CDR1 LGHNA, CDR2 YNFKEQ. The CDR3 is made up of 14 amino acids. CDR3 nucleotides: TGTGCCAGCAGGAAGGCGGAGGGAGGAGAGACCCAGTACTTC. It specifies CASRKAEGGETQYF.

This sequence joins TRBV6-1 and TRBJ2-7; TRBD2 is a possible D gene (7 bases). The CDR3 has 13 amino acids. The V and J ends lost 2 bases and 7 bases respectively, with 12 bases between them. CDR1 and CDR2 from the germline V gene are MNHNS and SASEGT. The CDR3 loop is CASSESRGGEQYF. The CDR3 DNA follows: TGTGCCAGCAGTGAATCCAGGGGAGGGGAGCAGTACTTC.

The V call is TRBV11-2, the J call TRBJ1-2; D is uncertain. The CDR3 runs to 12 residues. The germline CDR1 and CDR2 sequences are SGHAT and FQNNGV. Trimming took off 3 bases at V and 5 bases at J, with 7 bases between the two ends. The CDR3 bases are TGTGCCAGCAGCTTGATGAAGTATGGCTACACCTTC. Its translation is CASSLMKYGYTF.

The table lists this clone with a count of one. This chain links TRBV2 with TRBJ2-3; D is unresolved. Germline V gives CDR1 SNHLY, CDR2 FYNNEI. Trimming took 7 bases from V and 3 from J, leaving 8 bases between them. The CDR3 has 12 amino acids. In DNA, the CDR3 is TGTGCCAGCACTCTTACTACAGATACGCAGTATTTT. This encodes CASTLTTDTQYF.

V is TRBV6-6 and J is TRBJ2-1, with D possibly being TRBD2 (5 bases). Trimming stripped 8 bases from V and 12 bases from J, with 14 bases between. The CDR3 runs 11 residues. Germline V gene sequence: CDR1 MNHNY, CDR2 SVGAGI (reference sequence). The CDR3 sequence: CASERGRWQFF. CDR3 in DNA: TGTGCCAGCGAACGGGGAAGGTGGCAGTTCTTC.

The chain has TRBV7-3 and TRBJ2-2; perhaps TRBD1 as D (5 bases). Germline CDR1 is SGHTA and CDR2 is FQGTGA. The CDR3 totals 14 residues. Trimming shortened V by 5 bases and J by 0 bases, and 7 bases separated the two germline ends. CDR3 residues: CASSDSANTGELFF. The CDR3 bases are TGTGCCAGCAGCGACAGCGCGAACACCGGGGAGCTGTTTTTT.

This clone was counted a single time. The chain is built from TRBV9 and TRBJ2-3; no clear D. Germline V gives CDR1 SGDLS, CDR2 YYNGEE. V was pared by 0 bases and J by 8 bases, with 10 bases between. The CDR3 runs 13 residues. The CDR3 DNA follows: TGTGCCAGCAGCGTAGCCGGTTCAGGTACGCAGTATTTT. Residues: CASSVAGSGTQYF.

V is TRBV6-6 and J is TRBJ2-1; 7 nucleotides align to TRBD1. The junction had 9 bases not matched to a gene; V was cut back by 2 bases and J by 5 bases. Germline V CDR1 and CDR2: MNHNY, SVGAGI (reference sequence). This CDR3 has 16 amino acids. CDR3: CASSYPQGVWDNEQFF. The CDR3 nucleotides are TGTGCCAGCAGTTACCCCCAGGGGGTTTGGGACAATGAGCAGTTCTTC.

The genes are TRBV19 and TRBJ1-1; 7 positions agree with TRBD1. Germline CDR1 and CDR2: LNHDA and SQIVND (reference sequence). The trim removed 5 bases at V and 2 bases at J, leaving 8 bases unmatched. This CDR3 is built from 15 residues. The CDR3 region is CASSANRGRNTEAFF. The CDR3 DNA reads TGTGCCAGTAGTGCTAACAGGGGTAGAAACACTGAAGCTTTCTTT.

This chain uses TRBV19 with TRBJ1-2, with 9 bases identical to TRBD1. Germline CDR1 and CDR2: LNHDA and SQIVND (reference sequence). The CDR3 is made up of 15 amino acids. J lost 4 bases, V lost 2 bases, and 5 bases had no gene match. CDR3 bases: TGTGCCAGTAGTATATCTCGGACAGGGGTCTATGGCTACACCTTC. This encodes CASSISRTGVYGYTF.

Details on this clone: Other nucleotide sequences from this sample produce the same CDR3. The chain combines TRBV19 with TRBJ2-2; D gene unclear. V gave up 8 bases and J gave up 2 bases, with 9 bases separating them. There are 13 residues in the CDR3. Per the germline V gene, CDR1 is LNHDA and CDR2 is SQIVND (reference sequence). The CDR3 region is CASSITNTGELFF. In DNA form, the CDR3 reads TGTGCCAGTTCCATCACCAACACCGGGGAGCTGTTTTTT.

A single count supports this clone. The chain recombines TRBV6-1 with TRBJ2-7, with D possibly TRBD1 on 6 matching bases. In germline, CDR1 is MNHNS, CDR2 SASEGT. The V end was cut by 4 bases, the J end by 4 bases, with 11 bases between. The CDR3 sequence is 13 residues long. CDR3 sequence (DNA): TGTGCCAGCAGTGTGGGCAGGGGTTACGAGCAGTACTTC. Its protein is CASSVGRGYEQYF.

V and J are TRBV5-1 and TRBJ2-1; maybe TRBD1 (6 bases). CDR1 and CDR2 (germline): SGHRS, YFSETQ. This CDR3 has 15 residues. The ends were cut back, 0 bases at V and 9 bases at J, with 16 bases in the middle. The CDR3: CASSLEGELFGEQFF. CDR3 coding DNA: TGCGCCAGCAGCTTGGAGGGGGAGCTGTTTGGTGAGCAGTTCTTC. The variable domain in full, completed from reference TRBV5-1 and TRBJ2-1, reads KAGVTQTPRYLIKTRGQQVTLSCSPISGHRSVSWYQQTPGQGLQFLFEYFSETQRNKGNFPGRFSGRQFSNSRSEMNVSTLELGDSALYLCASSLEGELFGEQFFGPGTRLTVL.

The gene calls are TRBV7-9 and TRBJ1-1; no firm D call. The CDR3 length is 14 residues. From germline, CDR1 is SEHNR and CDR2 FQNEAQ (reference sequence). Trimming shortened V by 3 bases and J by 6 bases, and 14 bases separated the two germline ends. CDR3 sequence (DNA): TGTGCCAGCAGCTTCCCGATTCCCTTCGCTGAAGCTTTCTTT. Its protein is CASSFPIPFAEAFF.

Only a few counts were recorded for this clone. CDR3 region: CASSLLTGRLSEQYF. CDR3 DNA: TGTGCCAGCAGCTTATTGACAGGGAGATTAAGCGAGCAGTACTTC. V is TRBV5-4 and J is TRBJ2-7; 7 nucleotides agree with TRBD1. The germline V gene encodes CDR1 SGHNT and CDR2 YYREEE (reference sequence). The CDR3 covers 15 residues. The junction had 11 bases not matched to a gene; V was cut back by 2 bases and J by 6 bases.

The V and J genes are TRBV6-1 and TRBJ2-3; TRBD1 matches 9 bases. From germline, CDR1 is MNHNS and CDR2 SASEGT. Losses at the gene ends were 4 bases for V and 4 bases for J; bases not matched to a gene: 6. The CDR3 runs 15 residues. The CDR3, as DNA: TGTGCCAGCAGTGCGGGCGACAGGGGGGCAGATACGCAGTATTTT. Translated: CASSAGDRGADTQYF.

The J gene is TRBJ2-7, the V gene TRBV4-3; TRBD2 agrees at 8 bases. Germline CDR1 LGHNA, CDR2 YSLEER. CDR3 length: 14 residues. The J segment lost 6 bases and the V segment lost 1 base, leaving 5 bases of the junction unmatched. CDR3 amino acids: CASSQGVAGPEQYF. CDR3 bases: TGCGCCAGCAGCCAAGGGGTAGCGGGACCCGAGCAGTACTTC.

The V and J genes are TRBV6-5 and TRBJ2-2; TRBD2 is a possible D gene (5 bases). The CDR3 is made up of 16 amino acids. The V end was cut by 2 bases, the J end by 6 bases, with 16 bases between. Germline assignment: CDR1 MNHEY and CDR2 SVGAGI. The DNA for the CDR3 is TGTGCCAGCAGTTACCGGACTGTAGTGGGTGCCGGGGAGCTGTTTTTT. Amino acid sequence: CASSYRTVVGAGELFF.

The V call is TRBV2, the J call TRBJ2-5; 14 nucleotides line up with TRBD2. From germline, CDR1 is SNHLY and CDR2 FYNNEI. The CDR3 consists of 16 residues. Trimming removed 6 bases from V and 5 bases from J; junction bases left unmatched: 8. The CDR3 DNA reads TGTGCCAGCAGGGAGACTAGCGGGGGGGCGAGGGAGACCCAGTACTTC. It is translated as CASRETSGGARETQYF.

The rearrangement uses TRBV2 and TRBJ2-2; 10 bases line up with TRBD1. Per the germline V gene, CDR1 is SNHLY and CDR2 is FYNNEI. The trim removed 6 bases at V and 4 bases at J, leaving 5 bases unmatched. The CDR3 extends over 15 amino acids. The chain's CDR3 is CASRRDRGITGELFF. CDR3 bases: TGTGCCAGCAGAAGGGACAGGGGAATCACCGGGGAGCTGTTTTTT.

DNA for the CDR3: TGTGCCAGCAGCTCGGGACTAGCGGTTAGCACCGGGGAGCTGTTTTTT. Its protein is CASSSGLAVSTGELFF. The V and J genes are TRBV5-8 and TRBJ2-2; 11 nucleotides line up with TRBD2. The junction had 5 bases not matched to a gene; V was cut back by 3 bases and J by 4 bases. Germline V gene data show CDR1 as SGHTS and CDR2 as YDEGEE. The length of the CDR3 is 16 residues.

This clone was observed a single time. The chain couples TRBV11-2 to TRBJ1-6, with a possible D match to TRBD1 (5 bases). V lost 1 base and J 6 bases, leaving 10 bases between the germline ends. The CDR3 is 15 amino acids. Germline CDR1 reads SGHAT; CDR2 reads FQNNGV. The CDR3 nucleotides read TGTGCCAGCAGCTTAGGGGGTGACAGTAATTCACCCCTCCACTTT. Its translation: CASSLGGDSNSPLHF.

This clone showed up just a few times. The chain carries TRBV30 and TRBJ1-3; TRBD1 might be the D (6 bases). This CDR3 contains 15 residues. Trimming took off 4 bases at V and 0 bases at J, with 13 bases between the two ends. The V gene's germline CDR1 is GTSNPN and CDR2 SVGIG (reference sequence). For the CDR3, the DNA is TGTGCCTGGACCCTAGGAGGGGGCTCTGGAAACACCATATATTTT. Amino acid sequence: CAWTLGGGSGNTIYF. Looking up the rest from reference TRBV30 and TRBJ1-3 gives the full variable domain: SQTIHQWPATLVQPVGSPLSLECTVEGTSNPNLYWYRQAAGRGLQLLFYSVGIGQISSEVPQNLSASRPQDRQFILSSKKLLLSDSGFYLCAWTLGGGSGNTIYFGEGSWLTVV.

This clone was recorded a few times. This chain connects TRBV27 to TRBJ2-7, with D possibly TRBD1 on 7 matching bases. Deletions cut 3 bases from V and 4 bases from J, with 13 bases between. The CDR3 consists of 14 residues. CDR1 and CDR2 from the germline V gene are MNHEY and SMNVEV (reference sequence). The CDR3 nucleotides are TGTGCCAGCAGTTTCGGCAGGGGGGCTTACGAGCAGTACTTC. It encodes CASSFGRGAYEQYF.

CDR3 sequence (DNA): TGTGCCAGCAGATTAGGGACCGGGGAGCTGTTTTTT. Its protein is CASRLGTGELFF. The chain has TRBV7-3 and TRBJ2-2; D ambiguous. Germline values: CDR1 SGHTA, CDR2 FQGTGA. This CDR3 comprises 12 residues. The V gene lost 6 bases and the J gene lost 5 bases, with 7 bases spanning the gap.

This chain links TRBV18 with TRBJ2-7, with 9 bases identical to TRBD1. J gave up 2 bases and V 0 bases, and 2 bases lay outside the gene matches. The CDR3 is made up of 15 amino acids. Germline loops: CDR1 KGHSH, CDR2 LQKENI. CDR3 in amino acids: CASSPPTGGAYEQYF. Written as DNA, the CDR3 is TGTGCCAGCTCACCACCGACAGGGGGGGCCTACGAGCAGTACTTC. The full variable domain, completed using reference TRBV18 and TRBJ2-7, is NAGVMQNPRHLVRRRGQEARLRCSPMKGHSHVYWYRQLPEEGLKFMVYLQKENIIDESGMPKERFSAEFPKEGPSILRIQQVVRGDSAAYFCASSPPTGGAYEQYFGPGTRLTVT.